Here is one T cell receptor beta chain with its context. Its matching antigen is unknown. V dropped 8 bases and J dropped 6 bases, with 20 bases sitting between them. Germline V lookup: CDR1 MNHEY, CDR2 SVGAGI. This CDR3 has 15 residues. PCR primers comprised 60 Vbeta and 13 Jbeta primers. Generated by immunoSEQ multiplex PCR, the TCRdb table keeps only in-frame clones and is missing some. Of around 200,000 clones detected, approximately 84% appear once; the ten largest clones hold 2% to 3%. The record originates from a study of cytomegalovirus exposure and HLA in healthy donors. Study results and limitations: Many donors carried some public TCRs, although rarity characterized most TCR sequences.

This chain joins TRBV6-5 and TRBJ1-5; D unclear. Sequencing used PBMCs. The sequence was collected from a woman aged 45 to 65 in good health and CMV-seropositive. This CDR3 reads CASRPLSRAGQPQHF. The CDR3 DNA is TGTGCCAGCCGACCGTTATCCCGGGCGGGTCAGCCCCAGCATTTT.